This TCR beta chain emerged from a study of graft-versus-host responses after intestinal transplantation. Study overall: Anti-thymocyte globulin induction preceded 2 to 4 years of tacrolimus and steroid maintenance in all recipients.

In regard to this clone: Its antigen is still unknown.

TCRdb keeps only in-frame clones here, not all; method: immunoSEQ multiplex PCR. The table records 80,000 to 95,000 clones, 75% to 95% of them present only once. Study results and caveats: The recipient marrow held GvH clones, and some of them showed up first in ileum or blood.

The V and J ends lost 2 bases and 3 bases, in that order; junction bases with no gene match: 12. The CDR3 consists of 18 residues. Germline V gives CDR1 ENHRY, CDR2 SYGVKD. The TCR was taken from a human donor who received an intestinal transplant. The source material was unstimulated CD8+ T cells sorted from spleen or lymph node cells, sampled before intestinal transplant. The chain is built from TRBV10-3 and TRBJ2-2; 7 positions agree with TRBD2. CDR3 sequence: CAISEELAGLVYTGELFF. The CDR3 DNA sequence: TGTGCCATCAGTGAGGAGTTAGCGGGTTTAGTGTACACCGGGGAGCTGTTTTTT.